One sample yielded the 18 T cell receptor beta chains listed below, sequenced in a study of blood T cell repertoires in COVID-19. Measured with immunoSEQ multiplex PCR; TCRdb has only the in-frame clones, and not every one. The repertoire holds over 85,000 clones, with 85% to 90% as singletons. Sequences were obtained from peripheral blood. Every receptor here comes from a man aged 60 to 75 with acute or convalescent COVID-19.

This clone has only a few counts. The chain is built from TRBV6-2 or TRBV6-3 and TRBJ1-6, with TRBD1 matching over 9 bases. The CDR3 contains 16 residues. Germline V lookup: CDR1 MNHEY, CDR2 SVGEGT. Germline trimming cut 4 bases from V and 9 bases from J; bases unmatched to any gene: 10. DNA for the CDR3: TGTGCCAGCAGTTCCGACAGGGGGATAGGTCTTTCACCCCTCCACTTT. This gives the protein CASSSDRGIGLSPLHF.

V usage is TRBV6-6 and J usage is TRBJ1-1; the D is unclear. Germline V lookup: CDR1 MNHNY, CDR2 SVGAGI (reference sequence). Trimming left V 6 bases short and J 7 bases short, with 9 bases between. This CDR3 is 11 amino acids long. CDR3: CASRLEVEAFF. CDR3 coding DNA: TGTGCCAGCAGGTTAGAGGTTGAAGCTTTCTTT.

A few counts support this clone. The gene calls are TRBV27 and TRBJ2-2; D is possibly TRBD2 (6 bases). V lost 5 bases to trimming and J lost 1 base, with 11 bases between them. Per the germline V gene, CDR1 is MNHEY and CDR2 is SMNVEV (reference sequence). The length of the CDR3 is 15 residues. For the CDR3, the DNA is TGTGCCAGCAGTGGACTACGGGGGAACACCGGGGAGCTGTTTTTT. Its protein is CASSGLRGNTGELFF.

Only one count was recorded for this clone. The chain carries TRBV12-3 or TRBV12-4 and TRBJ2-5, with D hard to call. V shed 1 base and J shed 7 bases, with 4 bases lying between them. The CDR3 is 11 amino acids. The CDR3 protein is CASSLERTQYF. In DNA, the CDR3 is TGTGCCAGCAGTTTAGAGCGGACCCAGTACTTC.

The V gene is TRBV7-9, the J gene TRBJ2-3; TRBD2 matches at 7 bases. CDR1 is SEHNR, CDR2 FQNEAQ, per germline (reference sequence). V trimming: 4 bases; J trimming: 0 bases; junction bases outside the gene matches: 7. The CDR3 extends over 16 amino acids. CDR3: CASSSFIAGSTDTQYF. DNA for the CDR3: TGTGCCAGCAGCTCGTTTATAGCGGGCAGCACAGATACGCAGTATTTT. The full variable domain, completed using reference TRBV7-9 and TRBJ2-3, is DTGVSQNPRHKITKRGQNVTFRCDPISEHNRLYWYRQTLGQGPEFLTYFQNEAQLEKSRLLSDRFSAERPKGSFSTLEIQRTEQGDSAMYLCASSSFIAGSTDTQYFGPGTRLTVL.

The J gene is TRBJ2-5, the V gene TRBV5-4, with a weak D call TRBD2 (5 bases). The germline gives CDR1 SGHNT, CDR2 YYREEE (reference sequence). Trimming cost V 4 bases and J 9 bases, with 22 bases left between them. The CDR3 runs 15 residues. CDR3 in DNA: TGTGCCAGCAGCCACCCAGATGACACGGTCGGGGCCCAGTACTTC. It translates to CASSHPDDTVGAQYF.

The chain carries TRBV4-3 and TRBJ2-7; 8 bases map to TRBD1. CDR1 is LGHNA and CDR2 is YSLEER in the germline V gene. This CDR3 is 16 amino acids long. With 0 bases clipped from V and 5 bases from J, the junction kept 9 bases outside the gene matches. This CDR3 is CASSQDAGQGGNEQYF. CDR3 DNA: TGCGCCAGCAGCCAAGACGCAGGACAGGGTGGAAACGAGCAGTACTTC.

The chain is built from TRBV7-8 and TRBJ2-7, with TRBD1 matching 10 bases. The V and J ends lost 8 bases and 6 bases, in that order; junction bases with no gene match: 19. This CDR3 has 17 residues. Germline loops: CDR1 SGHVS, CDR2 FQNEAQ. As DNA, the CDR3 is TGTGCCAGCTGCCCTCGGCCCGAAGACAGGGGGCGAGGCGAGCAGTACTTC. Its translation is CASCPRPEDRGRGEQYF. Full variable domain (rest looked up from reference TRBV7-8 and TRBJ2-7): GAGVSQSPRYKVAKRGQDVALRCDPISGHVSLFWYQQALGQGPEFLTYFQNEAQLDKSGLPSDRFFAERPEGSVSTLKIQRTQQEDSAVYLCASCPRPEDRGRGEQYFGPGTRLTVT.

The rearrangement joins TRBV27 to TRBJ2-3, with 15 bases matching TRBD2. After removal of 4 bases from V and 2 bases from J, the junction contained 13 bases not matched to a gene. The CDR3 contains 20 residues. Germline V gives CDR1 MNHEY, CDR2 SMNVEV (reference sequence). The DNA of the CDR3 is TGTGCCAGCAGTTCGCGTCCGGGACTAGCGGGGGGTCAGACCACAGATACGCAGTATTTT. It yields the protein CASSSRPGLAGGQTTDTQYF.

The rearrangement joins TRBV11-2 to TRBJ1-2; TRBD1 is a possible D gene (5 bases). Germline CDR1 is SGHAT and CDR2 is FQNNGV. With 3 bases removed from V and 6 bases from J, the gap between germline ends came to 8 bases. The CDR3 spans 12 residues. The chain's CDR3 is CASSLEGDGYTF. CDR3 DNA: TGTGCCAGCAGCTTGGAAGGGGATGGCTACACCTTC.

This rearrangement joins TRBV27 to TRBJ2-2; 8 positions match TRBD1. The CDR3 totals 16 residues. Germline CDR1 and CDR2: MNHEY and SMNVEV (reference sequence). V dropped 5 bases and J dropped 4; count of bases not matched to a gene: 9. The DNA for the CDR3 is TGTGCCAGCAGTGAGCCGCAGGGGGCGGTCACCGGGGAGCTGTTTTTT. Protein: CASSEPQGAVTGELFF.

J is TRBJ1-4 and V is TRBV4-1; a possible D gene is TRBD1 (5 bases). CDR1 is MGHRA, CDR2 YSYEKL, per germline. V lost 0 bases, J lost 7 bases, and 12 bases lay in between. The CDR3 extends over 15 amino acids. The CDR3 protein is CASSQDWGVGEKLFF. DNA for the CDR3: TGCGCCAGCAGCCAAGATTGGGGGGTAGGTGAAAAACTGTTTTTT.

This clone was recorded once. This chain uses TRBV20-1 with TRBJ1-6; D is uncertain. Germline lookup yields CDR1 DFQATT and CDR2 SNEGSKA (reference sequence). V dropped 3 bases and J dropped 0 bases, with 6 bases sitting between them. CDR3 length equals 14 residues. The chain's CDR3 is CSASSVSYNSPLHF. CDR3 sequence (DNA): TGCAGTGCTAGTTCGGTCTCCTATAATTCACCCCTCCACTTT.

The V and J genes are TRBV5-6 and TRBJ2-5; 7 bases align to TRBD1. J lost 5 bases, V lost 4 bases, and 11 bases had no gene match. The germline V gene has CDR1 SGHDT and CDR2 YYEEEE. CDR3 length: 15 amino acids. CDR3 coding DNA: TGTGCCAGCAGCACAGGACAGGCGAGAAGGGAGACCCAGTACTTC. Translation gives CASSTGQARRETQYF.

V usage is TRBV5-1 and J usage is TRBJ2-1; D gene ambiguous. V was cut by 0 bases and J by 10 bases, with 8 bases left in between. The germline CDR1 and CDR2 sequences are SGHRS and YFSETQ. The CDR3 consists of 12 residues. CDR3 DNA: TGCGCCAGCAGCTTGGGGGCAACCGAGCAGTTCTTC. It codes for CASSLGATEQFF.

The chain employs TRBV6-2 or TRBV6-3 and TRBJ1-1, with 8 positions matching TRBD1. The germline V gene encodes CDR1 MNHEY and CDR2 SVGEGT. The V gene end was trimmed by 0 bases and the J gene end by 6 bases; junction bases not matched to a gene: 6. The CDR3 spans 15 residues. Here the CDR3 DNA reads TGTGCCAGCAGTTACTCGACAGGGGTGATTTCTGAAGCTTTCTTT. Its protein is CASSYSTGVISEAFF.

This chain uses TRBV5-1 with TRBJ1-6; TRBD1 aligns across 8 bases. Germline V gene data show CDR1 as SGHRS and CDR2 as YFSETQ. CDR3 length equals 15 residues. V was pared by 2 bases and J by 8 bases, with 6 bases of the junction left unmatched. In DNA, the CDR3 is TGCGCCAGCAGCTTCCGGACAGGGCAGGATTCACCCCTCCACTTT. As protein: CASSFRTGQDSPLHF.

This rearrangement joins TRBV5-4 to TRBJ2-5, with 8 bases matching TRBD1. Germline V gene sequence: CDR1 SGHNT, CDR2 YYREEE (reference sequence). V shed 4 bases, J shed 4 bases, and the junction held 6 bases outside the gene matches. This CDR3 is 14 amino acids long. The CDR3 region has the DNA TGTGCCAGCAGCCCCCGACAGGGGAGAGAGACCCAGTACTTC. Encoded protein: CASSPRQGRETQYF.